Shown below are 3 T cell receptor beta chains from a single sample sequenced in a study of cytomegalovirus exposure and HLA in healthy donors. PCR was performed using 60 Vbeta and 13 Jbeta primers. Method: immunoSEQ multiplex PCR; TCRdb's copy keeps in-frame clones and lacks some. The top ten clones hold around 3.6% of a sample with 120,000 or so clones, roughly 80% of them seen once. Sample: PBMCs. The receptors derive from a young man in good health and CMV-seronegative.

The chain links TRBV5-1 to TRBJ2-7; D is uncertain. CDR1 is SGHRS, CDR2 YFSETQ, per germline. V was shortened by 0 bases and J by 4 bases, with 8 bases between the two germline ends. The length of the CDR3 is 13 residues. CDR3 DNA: TGCGCCAGCAGCTTGGCAGGTAGTTACGAGCAGTACTTC. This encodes CASSLAGSYEQYF.

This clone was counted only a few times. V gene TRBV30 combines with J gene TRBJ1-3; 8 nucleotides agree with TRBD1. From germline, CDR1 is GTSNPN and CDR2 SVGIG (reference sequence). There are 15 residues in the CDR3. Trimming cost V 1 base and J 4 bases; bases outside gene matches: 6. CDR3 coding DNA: TGTGCCTGGAGTGCCGGGACAGGAAAGGGAAACACCATATATTTT. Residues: CAWSAGTGKGNTIYF. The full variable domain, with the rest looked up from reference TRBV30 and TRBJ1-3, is SQTIHQWPATLVQPVGSPLSLECTVEGTSNPNLYWYRQAAGRGLQLLFYSVGIGQISSEVPQNLSASRPQDRQFILSSKKLLLSDSGFYLCAWSAGTGKGNTIYFGEGSWLTVV.

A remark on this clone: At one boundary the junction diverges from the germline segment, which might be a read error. The CDR3 bases are TGTGCCAGCTATAACACCGGGACAGGGCAATCAAGTTTC. Its translation is CASYNTGTGQSSF. This chain uses TRBV28 with TRBJ2-7; 9 nucleotides agree with TRBD1. The CDR3 is made up of 13 amino acids. CDR1 and CDR2 (germline): MDHEN, SYDVKM.